Listed below are T cell receptor beta chains from one sample, sequenced in a study of blood T cells in healthy people across ages. TCRdb reprocessed the 5' RACE reads with MiXCR, giving one entry per CDR3 protein. The table lists some 780,000 distinct CDR3 sequences, about 56% of them singletons. Material: blood. The receptors come from a man in his forties in good health. Both conserved end residues are part of each CDR3.

len	v_gene	CDR3aa
12	TRBV2	CASRFGGGELFF
16	TRBV4-3	CASSQDLRAGLNEQFF
15	TRBV27	CASRRLAWGNQPQHF
14	TRBV28	CASSPGDRTYEQYF
13	TRBV27	CATRRGTYNEQFF
14	TRBV20-1	CSARDLRPTDEQYF
16	TRBV28	CASSPLAGYHQETQYF
19	TRBV21-1	CASSTPGTSGSTFQETQYF
15	TRBV6-5	CASSYVLAGVGEQYF
15	TRBV7-6	CASSLGTANQETQYF
12	TRBV28	CASSSIRGGQYF
13	TRBV6-5	CASSTTGEETQYF
14	TRBV10-3	CAISDMKIGYGYTF
15	TRBV15	CATEAGSYSNQPQHF
15	TRBV9	CASSGRTAFLNEQYF
15	TRBV7-2	CASSSQGARTDTQYF
14	TRBV20-1	CSVRLAGGPSEQFF
13	TRBV29-1	CSVRGDYNQPQHF
11	TRBV6-2/TRBV6-3	CASSYSILHTF
15	TRBV21-1	CASSKAGTETYEQYF
15	TRBV11-2	CASSLGPTANTEAFF
14	TRBV7-9	CASSLDDGNYGYTF
15	TRBV10-3	CATRTSTGPYNEQYF
11	TRBV20-1	CSAREGVEQYF
15	TRBV5-5	CASSLSDKHTYEQYF
16	TRBV5-1	CASSLAGVTNTGELFF
19	TRBV18	CVSSPRTSGRQSSYNEQFF
19	TRBV7-8	CASSLVRGLAGAKRNEQYF
15	TRBV9	CASSGKQGTEYGYTF
17	TRBV14	CASSQTRGTGIGGGYTF
15	TRBV20-1	CSARDGRESPWTQYF
17	TRBV12-5	CASGLVVQIISFYGYTF
17	TRBV7-2	CASSLFSRGQWNTEAFF
15	TRBV3-1	CASSPQGTGYNEQFF
15	TRBV11-2	CATSQGAGEYNEQFF
20	TRBV5-6	CASSLEGRLAGSLRQETQYF
18	TRBV5-6	CASSLVYGGQVWQETQYF
16	TRBV6-5	CASSYSTRGSSYEQYF
16	TRBV13	CASSRDGGGSYNEQFF
13	TRBV27	CASSVSSDSPLHF
12	TRBV10-3	CAIWSGGDTQYF
15	TRBV9	CASSVEAQPNYGYTF
14	TRBV6-1	CASSEQQGRGGYTF
17	TRBV10-3	CAISESHPGVPRDPQYF
18	TRBV7-2	CASSSVGGPGAGEETQYF
13	TRBV7-8	CASRLASADTQYF
16	TRBV5-1	CASSWGTSGRGNEQFF
15	TRBV9	CASSGGGVNQETQYF
17	TRBV7-8	CASSLKLRGEDRGGQFF
15	TRBV19	CASSTPRQGTYEQYF
10	TRBV20-1	CSASTCEQYF
14	TRBV6-6	CASSYGGGVETQYF
17	TRBV7-8	CASSSTQLRASQYEQYF